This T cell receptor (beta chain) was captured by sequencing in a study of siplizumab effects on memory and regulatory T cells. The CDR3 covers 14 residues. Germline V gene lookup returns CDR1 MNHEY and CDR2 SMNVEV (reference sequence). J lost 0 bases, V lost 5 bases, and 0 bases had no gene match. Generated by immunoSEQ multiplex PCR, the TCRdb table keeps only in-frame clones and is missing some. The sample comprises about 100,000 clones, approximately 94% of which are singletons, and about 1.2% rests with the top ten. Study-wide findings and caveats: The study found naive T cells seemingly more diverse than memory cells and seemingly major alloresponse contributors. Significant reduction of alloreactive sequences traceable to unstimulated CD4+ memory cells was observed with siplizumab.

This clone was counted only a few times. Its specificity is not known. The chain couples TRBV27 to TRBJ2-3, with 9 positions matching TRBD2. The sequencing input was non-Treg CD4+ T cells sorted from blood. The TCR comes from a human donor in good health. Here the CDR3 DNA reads TGTGCCAGCAGTCTAGCGGGAAGCACAGATACGCAGTATTTT. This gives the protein CASSLAGSTDTQYF.